These 25 T cell receptor beta chains originate from one sample sequenced in a study of naive and memory T cell subsets. An equimolar mix of two oligonucleotides served as the beta constant-region primer for TRBC1 and TRBC2. TCRdb re-analysed the UMI-ligation and nested PCR reads in MiXCR, keeping a single row per CDR3 protein. This repertoire shows more than 4,000 distinct CDR3 sequences, 6% to 9% found once; its top ten account for roughly four fifths. Sequenced material: CD4+ TEMRA cells from blood. This sample's subset: effector memory re-expressing CD45RA, CD45RA+ CD27-. The receptors derive from a human donor in good health.

At least ten counts were recorded for this clonotype. This sequence joins TRBV14 and TRBJ1-4, with TRBD1 as a possible D gene (5 bases). Germline V gives CDR1 SGHDN, CDR2 FVKESK. V gave up 1 base and J gave up 2 bases, with 8 bases separating them. The CDR3 is made up of 15 amino acids. CDR3 loop: CASSQGGWTNEKLFF. The CDR3 bases are TGTGCCAGCAGCCAAGGGGGGTGGACTAATGAAAAACTGTTTTTT.

This clonotype was seen ten or more times. The V and J genes are TRBV6-6 and TRBJ1-5; D possibly corresponds to TRBD1 (5 bases). CDR1 is MNHNY, CDR2 SVGAGI, per germline (reference sequence). The CDR3 covers 16 residues. Trimming took 1 base from V and 7 from J, leaving 17 bases between them. The CDR3 spells CASSYWTIGTRQPQHF. Here the CDR3 DNA reads TGTGCCAGCAGTTACTGGACTATCGGGACCCGGCAGCCCCAGCATTTT.

Only a few counts were recorded for this clonotype. The gene calls are TRBV4-1 and TRBJ1-4; D is unresolved. Trimming stripped 0 bases from V and 4 bases from J, with 12 bases between. The germline gives CDR1 MGHRA, CDR2 YSYEKL. The CDR3 consists of 16 residues. The CDR3 nucleotides are TGCGCCAGCAGCCAAGATTTGAGAGGTCTTAATGAAAAACTGTTTTTT. This encodes CASSQDLRGLNEKLFF.

This clonotype occurred many times. This chain connects TRBV7-9 to TRBJ2-7; D is undetermined. From germline, CDR1 is SEHNR and CDR2 FQNEAQ (reference sequence). Trimming removed 1 base at V and 5 bases at J, with 12 bases between. The CDR3 runs 14 residues. The CDR3 loop reads CASSLGSGSDEQYF. The CDR3 DNA reads as TGTGCCAGCAGCTTAGGGTCCGGCTCGGACGAGCAGTACTTC.

This clonotype occurred many times. The rearrangement uses TRBV21-1 and TRBJ2-1; TRBD2 was called by the table and not checked on the DNA. TRBV21-1 is a known pseudogene. The CDR3 is 18 residues long. CDR3 residues: CASRNRKTRGSSYNEQFF. CDR3 nucleotides: TGTGCCAGCAGAAATAGAAAGACCCGGGGGAGCTCCTACAATGAGCAGTTCTTC.

This clonotype was counted ten times or more. V and J are TRBV11-3 and TRBJ2-1; TRBD2 agrees at 7 bases. Germline V gene data show CDR1 as SGHNT and CDR2 as YENEEA. The V gene end was trimmed by 1 base and the J gene end by 6 bases; junction bases not matched to a gene: 3. The CDR3 length is 14 residues. The CDR3 region is CASSLVGRANEQFF. CDR3 nucleotides: TGTGCCAGCAGCTTAGTTGGGAGGGCCAATGAGCAGTTCTTC.

This clonotype was seen ten or more times. The chain joins TRBV4-1 to TRBJ2-6; maybe TRBD1 (5 bases). The ends were cut back, 6 bases at V and 3 bases at J, with 12 bases in the middle. Germline CDR1 is MGHRA and CDR2 is YSYEKL. The CDR3 has 15 residues. CDR3 in amino acids: CASRAGILGANVLTF. The DNA of the CDR3 is TGCGCCAGCAGGGCAGGGATTCTTGGGGCCAACGTCCTGACTTTC.

This clonotype was seen ten or more times. The V call is TRBV30, the J call TRBJ2-7; tentatively, D is TRBD1 (6 bases). The germline gives CDR1 GTSNPN, CDR2 SVGIG (reference sequence). This CDR3 region has 13 residues. Written as DNA, the CDR3 is TGTGCACAATCAAGGGGAAACAGGGACGAGCAGTACTTC. Protein product: CAQSRGNRDEQYF.

Notes on this clonotype: It may be a read error: a sequence one base away is much more abundant. This chain links TRBV20-1 with TRBJ2-3; the D is unclear. V lost 5 bases to trimming and J lost 2 bases, with 20 bases between them. Germline V gives CDR1 DFQATT, CDR2 SNEGSKA (reference sequence). This CDR3 comprises 16 residues. In DNA, the CDR3 is TGCAGTGCTGGCACCCGGGCCCACGTTTACACAGATACGCAGTATTTT. Its translation: CSAGTRAHVYTDTQYF.

Regarding this clonotype: A read error is possible here, since a much larger clone lies one base away. V and J are TRBV18 and TRBJ2-1; 7 bases agree with TRBD2. The germline CDR1 and CDR2 sequences are KGHSH and LQKENI. The CDR3 is made up of 14 amino acids. With V trimmed by 6 bases and J by 6 bases, 8 bases remained unmatched. The chain's CDR3 is CASSGRAGPNEQFF. The CDR3 region has the DNA TGTGCCAGCTCCGGACGAGCGGGGCCCAATGAGCAGTTCTTC.

This clonotype was picked up many times. This sequence joins TRBV6-2 or TRBV6-3 and TRBJ1-5; no definite D call. Germline loops: CDR1 MNHEY, CDR2 SVGEGT. There are 14 residues in the CDR3. Trimming removed 2 bases from V and 0 bases from J, with 5 bases in between. CDR3 nucleotide sequence: TGTGCCAGCAGTTACCACTCTAGCAATCAGCCCCAGCATTTT. This encodes CASSYHSSNQPQHF.

This clonotype showed up just a few times. This chain joins TRBV20-1 and TRBJ2-7, with TRBD1 identical over 11 bases. CDR1 and CDR2 (germline): DFQATT, SNEGSKA (reference sequence). The CDR3 is 15 amino acids. Losses at the gene ends were 7 bases for V and 4 bases for J; bases not matched to a gene: 12. CDR3 region: CSGGKGQGDRYEQYF. CDR3 DNA sequence: TGCAGTGGCGGGAAGGGACAGGGGGATCGTTACGAGCAGTACTTC.

The sample holds many counts of this clonotype. Because the CDR3's place on the DNA is in doubt, the DNA is left out and the CDR3 is given as listed by TCRdb. This sequence joins TRBV5-1 and TRBJ2-1; the D call TRBD1 from the table was never checked on the DNA. The CDR3 contains 17 residues when both ends are counted. CDR1 and CDR2 (germline): SGHRS, YFSETQ. The CDR3 reads CASSYTFGGVSYNEQFF.

This clonotype turned up a few times. This chain joins TRBV18 and TRBJ2-1, with 9 bases fitting TRBD2. Germline CDR1 is KGHSH and CDR2 is LQKENI. CDR3 length equals 15 residues. J gave up 10 bases and V 0 bases, and 7 bases lay outside the gene matches. The CDR3 reads CASSPPAGGPREQFF. The CDR3 DNA reads as TGTGCCAGCTCACCACCTGCGGGAGGGCCGAGAGAGCAGTTCTTC.

Ten or more counts support this clonotype. CDR3 sequence reads: CASSLVPTGTSANNEQFF. In DNA form, the CDR3 reads TGCGCCAGCAGCTTGGTCCCAACCGGGACTAGCGCTAACAATGAGCAGTTCTTC. The chain is built from TRBV5-1 and TRBJ2-1; TRBD2 aligns across 10 bases. CDR3 length: 18 amino acids. V shed 0 bases, J shed 5 bases, and the junction held 11 bases outside the gene matches. The germline V gene has CDR1 SGHRS and CDR2 YFSETQ.

This clonotype was recorded many times. The rearrangement joins TRBV7-9 to TRBJ2-2, with D unclear. V was clipped by 4 bases and J by 3 bases, with 6 bases between them. The CDR3 has 13 residues. Germline-derived CDR1 and CDR2 are SEHNR and FQNEAQ (reference sequence). The DNA of the CDR3 is TGTGCCAGCAGCTGTTGGTACACCGGGGAGCTGTTTTTT. It yields the protein CASSCWYTGELFF.

This clonotype was counted ten times or more. This chain connects TRBV7-2 to TRBJ2-5; D unclear. There are 14 residues in the CDR3. The V gene's germline CDR1 is SGHTA and CDR2 FQGNSA. Trimming pared 5 bases from V and 4 bases from J, leaving 14 bases between. CDR3 coding DNA: TGTGCCAGCAGCCCAAACTCTGGTAGAGAGACCCAGTACTTC. Protein: CASSPNSGRETQYF.

This clonotype appeared many times. This rearrangement joins TRBV18 to TRBJ2-1, with D perhaps matching TRBD2 (5 bases). Trimming took 6 bases from V and 6 from J, leaving 18 bases between them. There are 15 residues in the CDR3. Germline V gene sequence: CDR1 KGHSH, CDR2 LQKENI. For the CDR3, the DNA is TGTGCCAGCTCTATGTCAGCTAGTGCGGGCAATGAGCAGTTCTTC. Its translation is CASSMSASAGNEQFF.

The chain joins TRBV21-1 to TRBJ1-3; the listed D gene, TRBD1, was not tested against the DNA. TRBV21-1 is a pseudogene. The length of the CDR3 is 14 residues. The CDR3 sequence is CASPRDSAGNTIYF. The CDR3 nucleotides are TGTGCCAGCCCCAGGGATTCGGCTGGAAACACCATATATTTT.

In this sample, this clonotype turned up many times. The rearrangement joins TRBV10-3 to TRBJ2-3, with D possibly TRBD2 on 6 matching bases. Trimming stripped 6 bases from V and 3 bases from J, with 19 bases between. The CDR3 runs 16 residues. CDR1 is ENHRY, CDR2 SYGVKD, per germline. CDR3 loop: CAIRASIRAGTDTQYF. CDR3 in DNA: TGTGCCATCAGGGCCTCCATCCGGGCGGGGACAGATACGCAGTATTTT.

This chain uses TRBV6-1 with TRBJ1-6, with no clear D. The V end lost 4 bases, the J end lost 6 bases, and 13 bases lay between the germline ends. The CDR3 totals 15 residues. Germline loops: CDR1 MNHNS, CDR2 SASEGT. The DNA for the CDR3 is TGTGCCAGCAGTGCAGGATTTATGGTTAATTCACCCCTCCACTTT. Protein product: CASSAGFMVNSPLHF.

There are a few counts of this clonotype. The rearrangement uses TRBV2 and TRBJ2-2, with D perhaps matching TRBD2 (6 bases). Germline V gene lookup returns CDR1 SNHLY and CDR2 FYNNEI. The CDR3 has 14 amino acids. V was cut by 7 bases and J by 4 bases, with 13 bases left in between. CDR3 coding DNA: TGTGCCAGCAAGACGGGAGCGACCACCGGGGAGCTGTTTTTT. It encodes CASKTGATTGELFF.

This clonotype was detected ten times or more. This rearrangement joins TRBV10-3 to TRBJ1-1; 9 positions match TRBD1. With V trimmed by 6 bases and J by 1 base, 6 bases remained unmatched. The CDR3 covers 15 residues. Germline V gene lookup returns CDR1 ENHRY and CDR2 SYGVKD. CDR3 sequence: CAIRGTGKGNTEAFF. CDR3 coding DNA: TGTGCCATCAGGGGGACAGGGAAGGGGAACACTGAAGCTTTCTTT.

This clonotype was counted between two and nine times. A much larger clone sits a single nucleotide away, making a read error possible. The rearrangement uses TRBV12-3 or TRBV12-4 and TRBJ2-7; unclear D gene. V was clipped by 3 bases and J by 2 bases, with 11 bases between them. The CDR3 has 14 residues. The CDR3 nucleotides are TGTGCCAGCAGTTTCCGGAAAGCCACCTACGAGCAGTACTTC. Protein product: CASSFRKATYEQYF.

This clonotype was observed many times. V is TRBV6-1 and J is TRBJ2-1; the D gene is possibly TRBD2 (6 bases). Germline CDR1 and CDR2: MNHNS and SASEGT. V dropped 8 bases and J dropped 4 bases, with 21 bases sitting between them. The CDR3 length is 16 residues. The CDR3 spells CASQNFPGLYYNEQFF. The DNA for the CDR3 is TGTGCCAGCCAAAACTTCCCGGGACTTTATTACAATGAGCAGTTCTTC.